These 27 T cell receptor beta chains share one sample of origin, sequenced in a study of shared clonotypes between healthy human individuals. Generated by immunoSEQ multiplex PCR, the TCRdb table keeps only in-frame clones and is missing some. The sample lists some 2,000,000 clones, 85% to 95% occurring once. Sequenced sample: naive CD4+ T cells sorted from blood. Subset specified: CD45RA+ positively selected. The receptors stem from a man aged 18-30 years in good health.

The J gene is TRBJ2-3, the V gene TRBV2; 8 bases align to TRBD1. This CDR3 has 15 amino acids. Trimming removed 2 bases from V and 6 bases from J; junction bases left unmatched: 7. In germline, CDR1 is SNHLY, CDR2 FYNNEI. The CDR3 coding sequence is TGTGCCAGCAGTGAATTGGACAGGGACATCGATACGCAGTATTTT. Translated: CASSELDRDIDTQYF.

J is TRBJ2-1 and V is TRBV11-2; possibly TRBD1 for D (6 bases). The V gene's germline CDR1 is SGHAT and CDR2 FQNNGV. The germline V and J ends were trimmed by 3 bases and 7 bases, with 13 bases remaining between them. CDR3 length: 14 amino acids. The CDR3 region is CASSLVGALNEQFF. CDR3 bases: TGTGCCAGCAGCTTGGTGGGGGCGTTGAATGAGCAGTTCTTC.

The chain uses TRBV19 and TRBJ2-3; possible D gene TRBD1, 6 bases. With 4 bases removed from V and 2 bases from J, the gap between germline ends came to 7 bases. The V gene's germline CDR1 is LNHDA and CDR2 SQIVND (reference sequence). The CDR3 is 13 residues long. CDR3: CASSNRATDTQYF. The DNA of the CDR3 is TGTGCCAGTAGTAACAGGGCCACAGATACGCAGTATTTT.

The chain is built from TRBV10-2 and TRBJ2-2, with no clear D. The CDR3 loop spans 14 amino acids. V lost 7 bases and J lost 1, with 10 bases in between. CDR1 is WSHSY, CDR2 SAAADI, per germline. CDR3 in amino acids: CASTKGLNTGELFF. The CDR3 DNA follows: TGCGCCAGCACGAAAGGGTTGAACACCGGGGAGCTGTTTTTT.

The rearrangement joins TRBV5-4 to TRBJ2-7, with D possibly called TRBD1 or TRBD2 (5 bases each). The CDR3 runs 15 residues. Germline-derived CDR1 and CDR2 are SGHNT and YYREEE (reference sequence). V shed 4 bases and J shed 3 bases, with 17 bases lying between them. CDR3 in DNA: TGTGCCAGCAGCGCAGAGGGACCGACGTACTACGAGCAGTACTTC. This encodes CASSAEGPTYYEQYF. Looking up the rest from reference TRBV5-4 and TRBJ2-7 gives the full variable domain: ETGVTQSPTHLIKTRGQQVTLRCSSQSGHNTVSWYQQALGQGPQFIFQYYREEENGRGNFPPRFSGLQFPNYSSELNVNALELDDSALYLCASSAEGPTYYEQYFGPGTRLTVT.

The chain links TRBV5-6 to TRBJ2-6, with a possible D match to TRBD1 (5 bases). V dropped 0 bases and J dropped 0 bases, with 10 bases sitting between them. CDR1 and CDR2 (germline): SGHDT, YYEEEE. The CDR3 consists of 17 residues. CDR3 nucleotide sequence: TGTGCCAGCAGCTTGGGGGGCCGAAGCTCTGGGGCCAACGTCCTGACTTTC. It translates to CASSLGGRSSGANVLTF. Full variable domain (outside the CDR3, taken from reference TRBV5-6 and TRBJ2-6): DAGVTQSPTHLIKTRGQQVTLRCSPKSGHDTVSWYQQALGQGPQFIFQYYEEEERQRGNFPDRFSGHQFPNYSSELNVNALLLGDSALYLCASSLGGRSSGANVLTFGAGSRLTVL.

As DNA, the CDR3 is TGTGCCAGCAGTTTACAGGGGGACGCTAGGAGCACAGATACGCAGTATTTT. Protein: CASSLQGDARSTDTQYF. The chain combines TRBV28 with TRBJ2-3; 7 bases align to TRBD1. V lost 2 bases and J lost 0; bases outside the gene matches: 8. The CDR3 is made up of 17 amino acids. The germline V gene encodes CDR1 MDHEN and CDR2 SYDVKM.

The chain is built from TRBV19 and TRBJ2-5; D unclear. V lost 10 bases and J lost 4, with 22 bases in between. This CDR3 has 15 amino acids. Germline loops: CDR1 LNHDA, CDR2 SQIVND (reference sequence). Here the CDR3 reads CAKKGGWMGLETQYF. CDR3 DNA sequence: TGTGCCAAAAAGGGTGGGTGGATGGGTTTAGAGACCCAGTACTTC.

The sample holds a few counts of this clone. The J gene is TRBJ2-3, the V gene TRBV5-1; 8 bases are a match to TRBD1. The CDR3 has 15 residues. Trimming removed 4 bases from V and 2 bases from J; junction bases left unmatched: 6. Germline V gene lookup returns CDR1 SGHRS and CDR2 YFSETQ. CDR3 nucleotides: TGCGCCAGCAGCCCCGGGGACAGGATCACAGATACGCAGTATTTT. Translating gives CASSPGDRITDTQYF.

Here the CDR3 reads CASSTDRALTSYEQYF. CDR3 DNA sequence: TGCGCCAGCAGCACGGACAGGGCCCTTACCTCCTACGAGCAGTACTTC. The chain links TRBV4-3 to TRBJ2-7; 8 bases match TRBD1. The CDR3 totals 16 residues. The V gene end was trimmed by 5 bases and the J gene end by 0 bases; junction bases not matched to a gene: 9. Germline CDR1 reads LGHNA; CDR2 reads YSLEER.

As concerns this clone: This may be a read error: a much more frequent sequence differs by one nucleotide. Other nucleotide sequences from this sample produce the same CDR3. V gene TRBV5-6 combines with J gene TRBJ1-6; TRBD1 matches at 10 bases. Germline V gene lookup returns CDR1 SGHDT and CDR2 YYEEEE. CDR3 length equals 14 residues. J lost 7 bases, V lost 4 bases, and 2 bases had no gene match. CDR3 DNA sequence: TGTGCCAGCAGCCGGGACAGGGGCAATTCACCCCTCCACTTT. Its translation is CASSRDRGNSPLHF.

V gene TRBV7-2 combines with J gene TRBJ2-3, with D possibly being TRBD1 (6 bases). V lost 7 bases to trimming and J lost 12 bases, with 17 bases between them. This CDR3 spans 12 amino acids. Germline V lookup: CDR1 SGHTA, CDR2 FQGNSA. DNA for the CDR3: TGTGCCAGCACCCCGGACAGTCTCCTACAGTATTTT. Residues: CASTPDSLLQYF.

The chain combines TRBV28 with TRBJ1-6; D is perhaps TRBD1 (6 bases). V dropped 5 bases and J dropped 6 bases, with 17 bases sitting between them. Per the germline V gene, CDR1 is MDHEN and CDR2 is SYDVKM. The CDR3 extends over 16 amino acids. The CDR3 region is CASSGPEDSLNSPLHF. Written as DNA, the CDR3 is TGTGCCAGCAGTGGGCCGGAGGACAGCCTTAATTCACCCCTCCACTTT.

V gene TRBV18 combines with J gene TRBJ2-7; D gene ambiguous. The V and J ends lost 0 bases and 3 bases respectively, with 9 bases between them. Per germline, CDR1 KGHSH and CDR2 LQKENI. This CDR3 contains 14 residues. The CDR3 spells CASSPPNSNYEQYF. As DNA, the CDR3 is TGTGCCAGCTCACCACCGAACTCTAACTACGAGCAGTACTTC.

The chain recombines TRBV18 with TRBJ2-2; D remains unclear. CDR1 and CDR2 from the germline V gene are KGHSH and LQKENI. Deletions cut 1 base from V and 3 bases from J, with 9 bases between. The CDR3 consists of 15 residues. CDR3 DNA: TGTGCCAGCTCACCACAACGGGTTTACACCGGGGAGCTGTTTTTT. This encodes CASSPQRVYTGELFF.

This sequence joins TRBV10-3 and TRBJ1-2, with 10 bases aligning to TRBD1. V was pared by 5 bases and J by 6 bases, with 6 bases of the junction left unmatched. Germline-derived CDR1 and CDR2 are ENHRY and SYGVKD. The CDR3 spans 14 residues. The DNA of the CDR3 is TGTGCCATCAGTCCGGGGGACAGGGGTAATGGCTACACCTTC. Protein sequence: CAISPGDRGNGYTF.

The V call is TRBV11-2, the J call TRBJ2-1; 12 bases align to TRBD2. CDR1 is SGHAT and CDR2 is FQNNGV in the germline V gene. After removal of 5 bases from V and 0 bases from J, the junction contained 8 bases not matched to a gene. The CDR3 totals 18 residues. CDR3 in amino acids: CASSPTSGSPSSYNEQFF. The CDR3, as DNA: TGTGCCAGCAGCCCGACTAGCGGGAGCCCTAGCTCCTACAATGAGCAGTTCTTC.

The rearrangement uses TRBV7-2 and TRBJ2-5; maybe TRBD1 (6 bases). Germline V CDR1 and CDR2: SGHTA, FQGNSA. Trimming removed 5 bases from V and 5 bases from J, with 21 bases in between. The CDR3 sequence is 16 residues long. As DNA, the CDR3 is TGTGCCAGCAGCGATACCTGGACAGCCCAGCGCGAGACCCAGTACTTC. Amino acids: CASSDTWTAQRETQYF.

Only a few counts were recorded for this clone. CDR3 in amino acids: CASSSIGTGRRTGELFF. The CDR3 bases are TGTGCCAGCAGCTCGATCGGGACAGGGCGTCGTACCGGGGAGCTGTTTTTT. This chain connects TRBV5-6 to TRBJ2-2; 9 bases align to TRBD1. This CDR3 spans 17 amino acids. The germline CDR1 and CDR2 sequences are SGHDT and YYEEEE. Trimming took 3 bases from V and 5 from J; bases not matched to a gene: 11.

This chain connects TRBV12-5 to TRBJ1-2; 8 bases map to TRBD1. Germline V gene data show CDR1 as LGHNT and CDR2 as FRNRAP. The V gene end was trimmed by 6 bases and the J gene end by 5 bases; junction bases not matched to a gene: 11. This CDR3 is built from 15 residues. CDR3 in DNA: TGTGCTAGTGGAACCGACAGGGGAAATTTTTATGGCTACACCTTC. Its protein product is CASGTDRGNFYGYTF. The full variable domain, rest sourced from reference TRBV12-5 and TRBJ1-2, is DARVTQTPRHKVTEMGQEVTMRCQPILGHNTVFWYRQTMMQGLELLAYFRNRAPLDDSGMPKDRFSAEMPDATLATLKIQPSEPRDSAVYFCASGTDRGNFYGYTFGSGTRLTVV.

The sample holds one count of this clone. V usage is TRBV9 and J usage is TRBJ2-2, with D perhaps matching TRBD1 (5 bases). The V end was cut by 4 bases, the J end by 6 bases, with 13 bases between. The CDR3 has 14 amino acids. CDR1 and CDR2 from the germline V gene are SGDLS and YYNGEE. This CDR3 reads CASSPRRGSGELFF. In DNA form, the CDR3 reads TGTGCCAGCAGCCCAAGAAGGGGATCCGGGGAGCTGTTTTTT.

CDR3 amino acids: CASSPLRGGAGNQPQHF. The CDR3 DNA sequence: TGTGCCAGCAGTCCGCTTAGGGGGGGCGCCGGCAATCAGCCCCAGCATTTT. The chain uses TRBV28 and TRBJ1-5, with D possibly TRBD1 on 6 matching bases. The CDR3 consists of 17 residues. The ends were cut back, 5 bases at V and 2 bases at J, with 19 bases in the middle. CDR1 and CDR2 from the germline V gene are MDHEN and SYDVKM.

The V call is TRBV5-6, the J call TRBJ2-1; D gene unclear. The CDR3 contains 15 residues. Per germline, CDR1 SGHDT and CDR2 YYEEEE. V was cut by 2 bases and J by 13 bases, with 22 bases left in between. CDR3 in DNA: TGTGCCAGCAGCTTTGCAACGATCACTTCGGCTGGCCAGTTCTTC. Its translation: CASSFATITSAGQFF.

V and J are TRBV19 and TRBJ2-5; 10 bases align to TRBD2. The CDR3 totals 13 residues. Germline V CDR1 and CDR2: LNHDA, SQIVND (reference sequence). Trimming cost V 6 bases and J 3 bases; bases outside gene matches: 1. CDR3 amino acids: CASRLAGKETQYF. DNA of the CDR3: TGTGCCAGTAGACTAGCGGGGAAAGAGACCCAGTACTTC.

V gene TRBV6-6 combines with J gene TRBJ1-3; TRBD1 might be the D (5 bases). Trimming stripped 7 bases from V and 0 bases from J, with 13 bases between. CDR1 and CDR2 (germline): MNHNY, SVGAGI (reference sequence). This CDR3 has 15 amino acids. The CDR3 DNA sequence: TGTGCCAGCATTAGGGGACCCAACTCTGGAAACACCATATATTTT. Translation gives CASIRGPNSGNTIYF.

The chain links TRBV6-5 to TRBJ1-2, with TRBD1 identical over 9 bases. The CDR3 runs to 14 residues. Germline CDR1 is MNHEY and CDR2 is SVGAGI. The J segment lost 3 bases and the V segment lost 6 bases, leaving 5 bases of the junction unmatched. As DNA, the CDR3 is TGTGCCAGCAGCCGGACAGGGGCGGACTATGGCTACACCTTC. Translation: CASSRTGADYGYTF.

The V gene is TRBV7-2, the J gene TRBJ1-5; the D is unclear. V shed 3 bases and J shed 10 bases, with 10 bases lying between them. This CDR3 has 12 amino acids. CDR1 is SGHTA and CDR2 is FQGNSA in the germline V gene. CDR3 sequence reads: CASSLDQSPQHF. The DNA for the CDR3 is TGTGCCAGCAGCTTGGATCAGAGCCCCCAGCATTTT. Looking up the rest from reference TRBV7-2 and TRBJ1-5 gives the full variable domain: GAGVSQSPSNKVTEKGKDVELRCDPISGHTALYWYRQSLGQGLEFLIYFQGNSAPDKSGLPSDRFSAERTGGSVSTLTIQRTQQEDSAVYLCASSLDQSPQHFGDGTRLSIL.